This T cell receptor beta chain was documented in a study of cytomegalovirus exposure and HLA in healthy donors. Study-wide context: Some 87 million unique TCRs from HLA-typed donors were held in an early release of data.

This clone was detected once. What it binds is not known. A multiplex PCR was run with 60 Vbeta primers and 13 Jbeta primers. The table came from immunoSEQ multiplex PCR; TCRdb's copy has only in-frame clones and leaves some out. Found here are some 170,000 clones, nearly 80% of them singletons; the top ten hold approximately 6%. This CDR3 region has 14 residues. In germline, CDR1 is MDHEN, CDR2 SYDVKM. The J segment lost 7 bases and the V segment lost 6 bases, leaving 8 bases of the junction unmatched. The study's findings and limits: Data from an earlier analysis indicated that most TCR beta V segments were productive either about 87% or about 30% of the time. Certain indistinguishable V segments, among them TRBV6-2 and TRBV6-3, were excluded. What TCR beta sequences reportedly achieved was accurate prediction of HLA-A and HLA-B alleles in most subjects.

Material for sequencing was PBMCs. The chain recombines TRBV28 with TRBJ1-5, with 8 nucleotides matching TRBD1. This receptor was taken from a man between 35 and 55 years old in good health and CMV-seropositive. The CDR3 DNA reads TGTGCCAGCAGAAGACAGGGGAACGGGCAGCCCCAGCATTTT. Translated: CASRRQGNGQPQHF.